The 24 T cell receptor beta chains given below trace back to one sample, sequenced in a study of T cells expressing NK-cell markers. Reanalyzing the 5' RACE reads, TCRdb keeps one entry per CDR3 protein, without DNA. The sample holds 350,000 to 400,000 distinct CDR3 sequences. The source material was blood T cells: a sorted CD56 or NKG2C T cell subset, CD4+ or CD8+ T cells, or bulk PBMC T cells (not recorded which). Source of these receptors: a woman aged 45-59 years in good health.

The CDR3 protein is CASSQDRGAAALGIQYF. The chain joins TRBV3-1 to TRBJ2-4; the D gene TCRdb calls, TRBD1, cannot be checked with no DNA. Germline CDR1 is LGHDT and CDR2 is YNNKEL (reference sequence). The CDR3 contains 17 residues.

This chain uses TRBV5-1 with TRBJ2-6; TCRdb's D call of TRBD1 is untestable without DNA. This CDR3 is built from 16 residues. The V gene's germline CDR1 is SGHRS and CDR2 YFSETQ. The CDR3 loop reads CASSLAGQGGANVLTF.

V usage is TRBV20-1 and J usage is TRBJ2-7. Germline-derived CDR1 and CDR2 are DFQATT and SNEGSKA (reference sequence). The CDR3 consists of 14 residues. This CDR3 reads CSVTSDVGVSEQYF.

The rearrangement uses TRBV2 and TRBJ2-1. The length of the CDR3 is 14 residues. Per germline, CDR1 SNHLY and CDR2 FYNNEI. Here the CDR3 reads CASVTESSYNEQFF.

The rearrangement links TRBV6-5 to TRBJ1-2; TCRdb picks TRBD1, but there is no DNA to check that call. CDR3 size: 14 residues. Looked up from germline, CDR1 is MNHEY and CDR2 is SVGAGI. This CDR3 reads CASSPGRMVYGYTF.

This chain joins TRBV29-1 and TRBJ2-7; TCRdb selects TRBD2, and the lack of DNA leaves this call unchecked. In germline, CDR1 is SQVTM, CDR2 ANQGSEA. The CDR3 spans 12 residues. CDR3 residues: CSVGSAGREQYF.

The chain combines TRBV29-1 with TRBJ2-1; checking the TCRdb D call of TRBD2 is not possible without DNA. Germline assignment: CDR1 SQVTM and CDR2 ANQGSEA. The CDR3 length is 14 residues. The CDR3: CSVKTRLAGNEQFF.

This chain joins TRBV12-3 or TRBV12-4 and TRBJ2-3; the TCRdb call, TRBD2, lacks DNA for checking. This CDR3 region has 12 residues. The CDR3 protein is CASSTIAAAQYF.

This chain connects TRBV12-3 or TRBV12-4 to TRBJ2-5; there is no DNA to check the TCRdb D call of TRBD1. The CDR3 length is 13 residues. This chain's CDR3 is CASSLHLSGTQYF.

J is TRBJ2-4 and V is TRBV29-1; the D call of TRBD2 rests on TCRdb alone, since no DNA is present to check it. Germline CDR1 reads SQVTM; CDR2 reads ANQGSEA. This CDR3 contains 17 residues. CDR3 residues: CSVLSREGTLAKNIQYF.

This chain connects TRBV5-1 to TRBJ2-1. The CDR3 is 14 residues long. Germline V gene lookup returns CDR1 SGHRS and CDR2 YFSETQ. The CDR3 loop is CASSLVRHEDEQFF.

The chain has TRBV9 and TRBJ2-7; no DNA is available, so the TRBD1 call from TCRdb remains unchecked. The CDR3 is 15 residues long. In germline, CDR1 is SGDLS, CDR2 YYNGEE. CDR3 amino acids: CASSGPRTDSYEQYF.

The chain is built from TRBV20-1 and TRBJ2-3; TCRdb's D call, TRBD2, is unchecked because there is no DNA. The CDR3 is 16 amino acids. CDR1 and CDR2 (germline): DFQATT, SNEGSKA (reference sequence). The CDR3 sequence is CSARAIGQEVPDTQYF.

The genes are TRBV9 and TRBJ1-2; the D call of TRBD1 rests on TCRdb alone, since no DNA is present to check it. CDR1 is SGDLS and CDR2 is YYNGEE in the germline V gene. The CDR3 loop spans 15 amino acids. The CDR3: CASSEKGHPGYGYTF.

V usage is TRBV27 and J usage is TRBJ1-2. The germline CDR1 and CDR2 sequences are MNHEY and SMNVEV (reference sequence). The CDR3 runs to 14 residues. The chain's CDR3 is CASSLSTVLSGYTF.

This rearrangement joins TRBV5-6 to TRBJ2-7; TCRdb proposes TRBD1, but this gene call is untestable without DNA. Germline-derived CDR1 and CDR2 are SGHDT and YYEEEE. The CDR3 sequence is 12 residues long. This chain's CDR3 is CASSKQGYEQYF. Looking up the rest from reference TRBV5-6 and TRBJ2-7 gives the full variable domain: DAGVTQSPTHLIKTRGQQVTLRCSPKSGHDTVSWYQQALGQGPQFIFQYYEEEERQRGNFPDRFSGHQFPNYSSELNVNALLLGDSALYLCASSKQGYEQYFGPGTRLTVT.

The genes are TRBV20-1 and TRBJ2-7; lacking DNA, the TRBD1 call made by TCRdb goes unchecked. The CDR3 covers 14 residues. Per germline, CDR1 DFQATT and CDR2 SNEGSKA (reference sequence). This CDR3 reads CSARHRDLIYEQYF.

V and J are TRBV7-9 and TRBJ2-7. CDR1 and CDR2 (germline): SEHNR, FQNEAQ (reference sequence). This CDR3 spans 14 amino acids. CDR3 region: CASSGVGSYYEQYF. The variable domain in full, completed from reference TRBV7-9 and TRBJ2-7, reads DTGVSQNPRHKITKRGQNVTFRCDPISEHNRLYWYRQTLGQGPEFLTYFQNEAQLEKSRLLSDRFSAERPKGSFSTLEIQRTEQGDSAMYLCASSGVGSYYEQYFGPGTRLTVT.

Here the CDR3 reads CASSQTPEAFF. The chain carries TRBV23-1 and TRBJ1-1. TRBV23-1 is assigned to the ORF class and has an uncertain function. The CDR3 spans 11 residues.

The genes are TRBV20-1 and TRBJ2-5; TCRdb reports TRBD1, a call that lacks DNA to check it against. The V gene's germline CDR1 is DFQATT and CDR2 SNEGSKA (reference sequence). The CDR3 consists of 16 residues. CDR3 amino acids: CSAARRFDRAQETQYF.

The chain joins TRBV14 to TRBJ1-4. CDR3 size: 14 residues. Germline V gene data show CDR1 as SGHDN and CDR2 as FVKESK. The CDR3 reads CASSKRLGHEKLFF.

The CDR3: CASVGWETQYF. V usage is TRBV5-1 and J usage is TRBJ2-5. The CDR3 consists of 11 residues. The V gene's germline CDR1 is SGHRS and CDR2 YFSETQ.

The rearrangement joins TRBV7-8 to TRBJ1-4; there is no DNA to check the TCRdb D call of TRBD1. CDR1 and CDR2 (germline): SGHVS, FQNEAQ. The CDR3 is 15 residues long. This CDR3 is CASSLLPGLNEKLFF.

The chain joins TRBV18 to TRBJ2-2. Per the germline V gene, CDR1 is KGHSH and CDR2 is LQKENI. This CDR3 region has 14 residues. This chain's CDR3 is CASSPLDYTGELFF. The full variable domain, its missing parts supplied by reference TRBV18 and TRBJ2-2, is NAGVMQNPRHLVRRRGQEARLRCSPMKGHSHVYWYRQLPEEGLKFMVYLQKENIIDESGMPKERFSAEFPKEGPSILRIQQVVRGDSAAYFCASSPLDYTGELFFGEGSRLTVL.